This T cell receptor beta chain was profiled in a study of T cells of healthy individuals. TCRdb used MiXCR to reprocess the 5' RACE reads, holding one entry per CDR3 protein. The sample has around 79,000 distinct CDR3 sequences, roughly 5.1% seen once. This clonotype was observed many times. Germline CDR1 LNHDA, CDR2 SQIVND (reference sequence). V gave up 4 bases and J gave up 3 bases; unmatched junction bases: 3. CDR3 length: 13 amino acids. The J gene is TRBJ2-7, the V gene TRBV19, with 7 bases lining up with TRBD1. This clonotype originated in a female donor in good health. The DNA for the CDR3 is TGTGCCAGTAGTAAGGGACAGAGCTACGAGCAGTACTTC. It specifies CASSKGQSYEQYF.